The sequence of this T cell receptor (beta chain) was determined in a study of blood T cells in healthy people across ages. This clonotype has only one observation. With a J-beta primer mix and a sample-barcoded 5' primer, a second PCR ran 7 to 11 cycles. Each cDNA molecule was tagged by a template-switch adaptor with 12 random nucleotides. TCRdb re-called the 5' RACE reads through MiXCR, storing one row per CDR3 protein. The table shows 1,500,000 or so distinct CDR3 sequences, with around 40% occurring only once. Germline CDR1 SGHRS, CDR2 YFSETQ. This CDR3 comprises 16 residues. The ends lost 3 bases at V and 0 bases at J; junction bases unmatched: 6.

Sequenced sample: blood. V gene TRBV5-1 combines with J gene TRBJ2-7, with 10 bases identical to TRBD1. This sequence was found in a young woman in good health. The CDR3 here is CASSSGQGVISYEQYF. As DNA, the CDR3 is TGCGCCAGCAGCTCAGGACAGGGGGTAATCTCCTACGAGCAGTACTTC.